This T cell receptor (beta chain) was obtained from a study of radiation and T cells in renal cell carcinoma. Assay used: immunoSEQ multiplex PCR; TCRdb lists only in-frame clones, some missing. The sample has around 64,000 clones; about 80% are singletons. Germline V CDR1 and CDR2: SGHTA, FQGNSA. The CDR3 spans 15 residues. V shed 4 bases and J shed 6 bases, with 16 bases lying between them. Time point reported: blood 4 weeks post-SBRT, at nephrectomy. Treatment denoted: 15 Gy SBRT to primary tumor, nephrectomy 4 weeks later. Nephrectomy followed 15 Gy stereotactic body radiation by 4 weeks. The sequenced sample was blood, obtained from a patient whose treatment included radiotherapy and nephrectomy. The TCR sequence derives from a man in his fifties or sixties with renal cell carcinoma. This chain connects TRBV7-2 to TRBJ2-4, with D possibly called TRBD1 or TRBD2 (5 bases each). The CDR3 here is CASSSGTEHINIQYF. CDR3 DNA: TGTGCCAGCAGCTCCGGGACGGAGCATATAAACATTCAGTACTTC.